A single TCR beta chain is shown here with its context. Original methodology: Researchers report that nucleated cell counts were estimated from reference gene primer amplification. Here immunoSEQ multiplex PCR was the method, and the copy in TCRdb shows in-frame clones only, minus some. The DNA was the basis for D and trimming; V, J and clone size are from that table. The sample contains around 500,000 clones, roughly 85% of which appear only once. Germline CDR1 SGHRS, CDR2 YFSETQ. V shed 5 bases, J shed 6 bases, and the junction held 10 bases outside the gene matches. The CDR3 length is 14 residues. The sample originates from a study of blood T cell repertoires in COVID-19. Looking at the study overall: Collection of acute and convalescent COVID-19 samples took place in the United States, Italy and Spain. From T cells, B-cell-depleted T cells, or PBMCs came the material, which was cDNA or gDNA.

The V gene is TRBV5-1, the J gene TRBJ2-7; TRBD1 matches at 8 bases. The clonotype was recovered from a human donor in a cohort sampled during active COVID-19. What was sequenced was peripheral blood. In DNA, the CDR3 is TGCGCCAGCAGGGCCGGACAGGGTTCGTCCGAGCAGTACTTC. This translates into CASRAGQGSSEQYF.